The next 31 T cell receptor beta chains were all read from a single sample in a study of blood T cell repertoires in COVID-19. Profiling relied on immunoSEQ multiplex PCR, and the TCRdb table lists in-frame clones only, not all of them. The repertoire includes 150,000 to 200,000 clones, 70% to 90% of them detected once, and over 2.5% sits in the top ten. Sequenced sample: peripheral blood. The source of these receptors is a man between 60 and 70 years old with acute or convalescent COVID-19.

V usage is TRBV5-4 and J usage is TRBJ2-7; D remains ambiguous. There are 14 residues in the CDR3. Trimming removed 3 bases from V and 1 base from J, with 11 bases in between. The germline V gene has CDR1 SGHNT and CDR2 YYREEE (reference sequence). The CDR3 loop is CASSSPTGSYEQYF. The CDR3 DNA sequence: TGTGCCAGCAGCTCCCCGACGGGTTCCTACGAGCAGTACTTC.

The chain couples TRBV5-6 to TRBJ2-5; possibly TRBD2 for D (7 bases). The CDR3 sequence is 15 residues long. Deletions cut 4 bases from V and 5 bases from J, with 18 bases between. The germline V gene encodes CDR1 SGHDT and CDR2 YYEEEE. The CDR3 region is CASSPFRRGRETQYF. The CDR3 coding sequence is TGTGCCAGCAGCCCCTTCAGGCGGGGGCGCGAGACCCAGTACTTC.

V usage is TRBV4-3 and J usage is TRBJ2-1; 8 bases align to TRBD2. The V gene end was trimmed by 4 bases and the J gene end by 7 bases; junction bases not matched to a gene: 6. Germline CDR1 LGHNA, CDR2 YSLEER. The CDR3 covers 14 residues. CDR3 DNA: TGCGCCAGCAGCCCAGAGTTAGCGGGAAATGAGCAGTTCTTC. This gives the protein CASSPELAGNEQFF.

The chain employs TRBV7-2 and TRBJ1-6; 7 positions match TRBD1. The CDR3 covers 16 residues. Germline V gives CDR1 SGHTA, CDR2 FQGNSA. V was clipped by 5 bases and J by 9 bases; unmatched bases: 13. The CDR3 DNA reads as TGTGCCAGCAGCCCGAATCCCCTAGGGGGCGGTTCACCCCTCCACTTT. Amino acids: CASSPNPLGGGSPLHF. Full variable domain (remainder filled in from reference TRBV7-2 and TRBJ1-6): GAGVSQSPSNKVTEKGKDVELRCDPISGHTALYWYRQSLGQGLEFLIYFQGNSAPDKSGLPSDRFSAERTGGSVSTLTIQRTQQEDSAVYLCASSPNPLGGGSPLHFGNGTRLTVT.

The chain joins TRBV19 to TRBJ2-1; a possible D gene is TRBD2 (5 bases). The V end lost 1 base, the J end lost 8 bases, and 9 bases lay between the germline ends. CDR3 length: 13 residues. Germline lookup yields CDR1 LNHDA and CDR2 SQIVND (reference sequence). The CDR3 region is CASSIAWGDEQFF. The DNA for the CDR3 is TGTGCCAGTAGTATAGCCTGGGGAGATGAGCAGTTCTTC.

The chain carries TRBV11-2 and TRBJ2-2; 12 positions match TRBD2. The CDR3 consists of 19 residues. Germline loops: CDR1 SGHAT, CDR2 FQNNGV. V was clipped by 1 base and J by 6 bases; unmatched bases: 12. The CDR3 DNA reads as TGTGCCAGCAGCTTAGGTCCGGCTAGCGGGAGGGCCCGCGCCGGGGAGCTGTTTTTT. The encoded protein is CASSLGPASGRARAGELFF.

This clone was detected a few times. As DNA, the CDR3 is TGTGCCAGCAGTTATGCGGGAGGCCCCTACGAGCAGTACTTC. This translates into CASSYAGGPYEQYF. The gene calls are TRBV6-2 or TRBV6-3 and TRBJ2-7, with 8 bases that match TRBD2. CDR1 and CDR2 (germline): MNHEY, SVGEGT. The CDR3 is 14 residues long. The J segment lost 2 bases and the V segment lost 3 bases, leaving 3 bases of the junction unmatched.

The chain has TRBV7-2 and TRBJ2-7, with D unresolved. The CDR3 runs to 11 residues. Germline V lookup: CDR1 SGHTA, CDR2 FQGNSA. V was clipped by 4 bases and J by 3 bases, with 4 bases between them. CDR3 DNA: TGTGCCAGCAGCTCCCACTACGAGCAGTACTTC. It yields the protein CASSSHYEQYF.

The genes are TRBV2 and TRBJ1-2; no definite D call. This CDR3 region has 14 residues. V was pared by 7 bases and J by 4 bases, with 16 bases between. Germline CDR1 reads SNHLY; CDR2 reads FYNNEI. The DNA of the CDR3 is TGTGCCAGCATGAAGTGGACGGAGGGCTATGGCTACACCTTC. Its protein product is CASMKWTEGYGYTF. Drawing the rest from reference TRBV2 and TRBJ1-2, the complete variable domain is EPEVTQTPSHQVTQMGQEVILRCVPISNHLYFYWYRQILGQKVEFLVSFYNNEISEKSEIFDDQFSVERPDGSNFTLKIRSTKLEDSAMYFCASMKWTEGYGYTFGSGTRLTVV.

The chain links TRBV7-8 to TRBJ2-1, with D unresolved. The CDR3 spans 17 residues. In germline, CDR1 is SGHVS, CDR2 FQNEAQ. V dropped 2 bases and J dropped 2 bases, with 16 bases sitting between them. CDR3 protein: CASSLRLQALAYNEQFF. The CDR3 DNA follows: TGTGCCAGCAGCTTACGCCTTCAAGCGTTAGCCTACAATGAGCAGTTCTTC.

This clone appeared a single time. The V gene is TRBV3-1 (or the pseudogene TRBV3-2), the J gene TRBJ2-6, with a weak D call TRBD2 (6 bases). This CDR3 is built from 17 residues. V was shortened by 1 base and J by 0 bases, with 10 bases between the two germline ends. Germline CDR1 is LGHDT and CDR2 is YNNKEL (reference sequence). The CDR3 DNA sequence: TGTGCCAGCAGCCAAGCGGCGGGGTTCTCTGGGGCCAACGTCCTGACTTTC. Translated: CASSQAAGFSGANVLTF.

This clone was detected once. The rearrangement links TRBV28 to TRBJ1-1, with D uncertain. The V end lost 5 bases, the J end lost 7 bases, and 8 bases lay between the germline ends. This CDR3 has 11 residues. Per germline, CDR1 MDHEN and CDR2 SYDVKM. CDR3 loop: CASSAPSEAFF. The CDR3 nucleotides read TGTGCCAGCAGTGCCCCTAGTGAAGCTTTCTTT. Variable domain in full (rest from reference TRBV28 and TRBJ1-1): DVKVTQSSRYLVKRTGEKVFLECVQDMDHENMFWYRQDPGLGLRLIYFSYDVKMKEKGDIPEGYSVSREKKERFSLILESASTNQTSMYLCASSAPSEAFFGQGTRLTVV.

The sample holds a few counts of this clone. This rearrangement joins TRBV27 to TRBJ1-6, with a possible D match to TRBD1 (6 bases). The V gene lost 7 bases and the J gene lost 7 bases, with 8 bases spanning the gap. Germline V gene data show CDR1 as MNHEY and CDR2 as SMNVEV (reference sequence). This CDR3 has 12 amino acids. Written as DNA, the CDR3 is TGTGCCAGCACTGGGGGCAATTCACCCCTCCACTTT. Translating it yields CASTGGNSPLHF.

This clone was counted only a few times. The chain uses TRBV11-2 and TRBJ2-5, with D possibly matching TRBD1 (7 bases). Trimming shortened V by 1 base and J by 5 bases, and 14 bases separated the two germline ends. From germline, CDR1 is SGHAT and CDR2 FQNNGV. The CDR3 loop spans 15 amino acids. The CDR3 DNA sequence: TGTGCCAGCAGCTTAGGAGGGGGCCGGGGGGAGACCCAGTACTTC. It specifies CASSLGGGRGETQYF.

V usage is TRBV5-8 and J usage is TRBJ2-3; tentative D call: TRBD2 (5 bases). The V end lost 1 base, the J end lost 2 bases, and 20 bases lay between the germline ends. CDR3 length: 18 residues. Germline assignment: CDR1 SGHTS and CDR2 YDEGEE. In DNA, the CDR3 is TGTGCCAGCAGCTTGTTCGTTTCATGGCAGGACTCCACAGATACGCAGTATTTT. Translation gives CASSLFVSWQDSTDTQYF.

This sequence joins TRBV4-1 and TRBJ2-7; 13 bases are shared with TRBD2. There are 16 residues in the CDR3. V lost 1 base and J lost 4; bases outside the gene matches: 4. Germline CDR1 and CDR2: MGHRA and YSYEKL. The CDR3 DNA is TGCGCCAGCAGCCAAGGATGGACTAGCGGGAGTTACGAGCAGTACTTC. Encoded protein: CASSQGWTSGSYEQYF.

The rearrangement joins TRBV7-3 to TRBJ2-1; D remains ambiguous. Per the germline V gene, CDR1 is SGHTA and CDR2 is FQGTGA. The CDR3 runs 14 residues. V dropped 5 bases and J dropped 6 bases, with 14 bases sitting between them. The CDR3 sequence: CASSPHLGTNEQFF. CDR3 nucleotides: TGTGCCAGCAGCCCCCATCTGGGCACCAATGAGCAGTTCTTC.

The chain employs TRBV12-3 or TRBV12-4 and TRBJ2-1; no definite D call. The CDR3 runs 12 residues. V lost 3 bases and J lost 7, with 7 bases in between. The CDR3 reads CASSFLSNEQFF. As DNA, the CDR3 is TGTGCCAGCAGTTTTCTGAGTAATGAGCAGTTCTTC.

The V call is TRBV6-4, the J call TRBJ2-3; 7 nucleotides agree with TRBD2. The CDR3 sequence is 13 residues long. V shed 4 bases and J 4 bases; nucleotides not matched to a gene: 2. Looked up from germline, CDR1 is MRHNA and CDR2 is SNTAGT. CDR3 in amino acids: CASSAREADTQYF. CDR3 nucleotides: TGTGCCAGCAGTGCCCGGGAGGCAGATACGCAGTATTTT.

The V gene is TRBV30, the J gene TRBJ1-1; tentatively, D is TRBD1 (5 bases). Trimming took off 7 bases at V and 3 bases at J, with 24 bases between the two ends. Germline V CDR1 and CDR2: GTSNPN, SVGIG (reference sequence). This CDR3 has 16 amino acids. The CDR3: CAYRTPWTYMDTEAFF. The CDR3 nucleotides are TGTGCCTACCGGACCCCGTGGACATACATGGACACTGAAGCTTTCTTT.

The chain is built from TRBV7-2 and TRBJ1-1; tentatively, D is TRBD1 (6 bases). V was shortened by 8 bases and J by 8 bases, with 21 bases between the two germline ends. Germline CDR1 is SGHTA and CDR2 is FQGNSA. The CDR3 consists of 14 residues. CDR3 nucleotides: TGTGCCAGCCTCAACCAGGACAGTCGAACCGAAGCTTTCTTT. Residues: CASLNQDSRTEAFF.

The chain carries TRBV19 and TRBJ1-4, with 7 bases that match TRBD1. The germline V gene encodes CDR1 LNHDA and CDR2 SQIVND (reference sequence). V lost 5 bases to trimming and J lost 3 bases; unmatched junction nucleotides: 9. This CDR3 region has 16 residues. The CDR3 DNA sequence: TGTGCCAGTAGTTCCGGAAACAGGGGATCTAATGAAAAACTGTTTTTT. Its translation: CASSSGNRGSNEKLFF.

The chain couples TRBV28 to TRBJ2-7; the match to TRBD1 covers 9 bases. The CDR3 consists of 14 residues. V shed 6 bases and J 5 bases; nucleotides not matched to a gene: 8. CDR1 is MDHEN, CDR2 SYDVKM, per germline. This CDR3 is CASRAGDRVHEQYF. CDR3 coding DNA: TGTGCCAGCAGGGCCGGGGACAGGGTCCACGAGCAGTACTTC.

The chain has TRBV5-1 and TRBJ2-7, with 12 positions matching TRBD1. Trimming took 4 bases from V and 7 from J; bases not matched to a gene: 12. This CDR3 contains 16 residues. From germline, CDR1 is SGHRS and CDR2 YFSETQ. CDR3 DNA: TGCGCCAGCAGCATGAGCCCGGGACAGGGGGCTCGAGAGCAGTACTTC. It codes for CASSMSPGQGAREQYF.

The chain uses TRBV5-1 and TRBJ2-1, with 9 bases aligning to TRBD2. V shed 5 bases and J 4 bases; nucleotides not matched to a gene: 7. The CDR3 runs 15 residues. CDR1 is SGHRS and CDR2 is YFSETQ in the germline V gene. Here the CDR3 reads CASRQLAGPYNEQFF. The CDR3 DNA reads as TGCGCCAGCAGGCAGCTAGCGGGGCCATACAATGAGCAGTTCTTC.

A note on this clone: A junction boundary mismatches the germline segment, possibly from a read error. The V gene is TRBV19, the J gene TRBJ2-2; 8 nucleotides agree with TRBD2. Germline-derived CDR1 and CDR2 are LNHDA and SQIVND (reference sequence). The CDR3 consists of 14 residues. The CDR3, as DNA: TGTGCCAGTAGTCAGCGGGAGAGAGGCGGGAAGCTGTTTTTT. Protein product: CASSQRERGGKLFF.

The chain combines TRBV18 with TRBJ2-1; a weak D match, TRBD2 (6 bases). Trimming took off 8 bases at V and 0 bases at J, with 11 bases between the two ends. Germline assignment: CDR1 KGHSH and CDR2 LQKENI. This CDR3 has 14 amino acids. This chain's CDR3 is CASRGLRSYNEQFF. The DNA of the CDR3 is TGTGCCAGCCGGGGACTCCGCTCCTACAATGAGCAGTTCTTC. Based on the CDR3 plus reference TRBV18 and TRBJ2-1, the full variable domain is NAGVMQNPRHLVRRRGQEARLRCSPMKGHSHVYWYRQLPEEGLKFMVYLQKENIIDESGMPKERFSAEFPKEGPSILRIQQVVRGDSAAYFCASRGLRSYNEQFFGPGTRLTVL.

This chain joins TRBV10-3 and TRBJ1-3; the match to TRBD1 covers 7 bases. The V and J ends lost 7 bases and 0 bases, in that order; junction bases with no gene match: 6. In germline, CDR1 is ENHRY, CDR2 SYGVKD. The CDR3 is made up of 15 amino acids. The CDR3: CAITPGQSSGNTIYF. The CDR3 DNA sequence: TGTGCCATCACCCCGGGACAGTCCTCTGGAAACACCATATATTTT.

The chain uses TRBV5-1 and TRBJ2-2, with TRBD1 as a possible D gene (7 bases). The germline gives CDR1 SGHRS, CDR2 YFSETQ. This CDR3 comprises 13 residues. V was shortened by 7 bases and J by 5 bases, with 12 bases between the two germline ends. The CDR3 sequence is CASRDSGTGELFF. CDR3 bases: TGCGCCAGCCGGGACAGCGGGACCGGGGAGCTGTTTTTT.

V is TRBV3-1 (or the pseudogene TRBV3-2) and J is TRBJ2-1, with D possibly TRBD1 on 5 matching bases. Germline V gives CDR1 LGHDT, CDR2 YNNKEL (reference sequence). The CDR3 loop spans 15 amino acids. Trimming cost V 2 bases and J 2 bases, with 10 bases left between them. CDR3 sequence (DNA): TGTGCCAGCAGCCAAAGGGGTGGAACCTACAATGAGCAGTTCTTC. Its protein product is CASSQRGGTYNEQFF.

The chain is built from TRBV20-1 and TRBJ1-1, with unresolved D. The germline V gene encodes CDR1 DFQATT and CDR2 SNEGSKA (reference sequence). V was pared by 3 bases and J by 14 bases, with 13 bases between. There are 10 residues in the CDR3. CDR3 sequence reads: CSARIVGEFF. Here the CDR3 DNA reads TGCAGTGCTAGGATCGTTGGAGAATTCTTT.